This T cell receptor (beta chain) was sequenced in a study of blood T cell repertoires in COVID-19. Study in general: The cDNA or gDNA used as material had been derived from T cells, B-cell-depleted T cells, or PBMCs.

The ends lost 2 bases at V and 5 bases at J; junction bases unmatched: 5. This CDR3 contains 15 residues. CDR1 is SGHTA and CDR2 is FQGNSA in the germline V gene. In the original processing: Nucleated cell number was recorded as an estimate derived from reference gene primer amplification. Data came from immunoSEQ multiplex PCR; TCRdb stores just in-frame clones and leaves some out. The V and J calls and clone size were taken over from that table, and D and trimming were inferred from the DNA. The sample shows approximately 91,000 clones, roughly 79% of them seen only once. The sequencing sample was made of peripheral blood. This receptor was identified in a woman of 80 years or more with acute or convalescent COVID-19. The chain recombines TRBV7-2 with TRBJ2-3; 9 bases are shared with TRBD2. The CDR3 bases are TGTGCCAGCAGCTTATGGGCGGGAGGGGAAGATACGCAGTATTTT. Its translation is CASSLWAGGEDTQYF.